These 20 T cell receptor beta chains were all obtained from the same sample, sequenced in a study of blood T cell repertoires in COVID-19. Only in-frame clones appear in the TCRdb table, and some are missing; sequencing was by immunoSEQ multiplex PCR. The top ten hold roughly 2.5% of the sample, which has more than 85,000 clones, 80% to 90% seen once. Sequenced sample: PBMCs or T cells enriched from blood (not recorded which). The receptors originated from a woman aged 45 to 65 who had recovered from COVID-19.

The genes are TRBV15 and TRBJ2-7; maybe TRBD1 (6 bases). Trimming shortened V by 2 bases and J by 2 bases, and 13 bases separated the two germline ends. There are 15 residues in the CDR3. From germline, CDR1 is LNHNV and CDR2 YYDKDF (reference sequence). CDR3 residues: CATSRFEDSTYEQYF. CDR3 sequence (DNA): TGTGCCACCAGCAGATTCGAGGACAGCACCTACGAGCAGTACTTC.

This chain joins TRBV27 and TRBJ1-5; D unclear. V dropped 0 bases and J dropped 0 bases, with 6 bases sitting between them. The CDR3 length is 15 residues. Per the germline V gene, CDR1 is MNHEY and CDR2 is SMNVEV (reference sequence). The CDR3 nucleotides are TGTGCCAGCAGTTTATCCCCCAATAGCAATCAGCCCCAGCATTTT. Translating gives CASSLSPNSNQPQHF.

V and J are TRBV28 and TRBJ1-2; 8 bases line up with TRBD1. Germline values: CDR1 MDHEN, CDR2 SYDVKM. Germline trimming cut 2 bases from V and 8 bases from J; bases unmatched to any gene: 4. This CDR3 spans 13 amino acids. CDR3 amino acids: CASSLARGQGYTF. The CDR3 coding sequence is TGTGCCAGCAGTTTAGCCAGGGGGCAAGGCTACACCTTC.

With respect to this clone: Germline is not matched at one junction end, which may reflect a read error. The J gene is TRBJ1-5, the V gene TRBV2; possibly TRBD1 for D (5 bases). The CDR3 contains 14 residues. CDR1 and CDR2 (germline): SNHLY, FYNNEI. The CDR3 region has the DNA TGTGCCAGCAGCGAAGACAGTAGCAATCAGCCCCAGCATTTT. Its translation: CASSEDSSNQPQHF.

The chain combines TRBV6-2 or TRBV6-3 with TRBJ1-6; 7 nucleotides match TRBD1. There are 19 residues in the CDR3. V dropped 0 bases and J dropped 0; count of bases not matched to a gene: 8. Germline V lookup: CDR1 MNHEY, CDR2 SVGEGT. The chain's CDR3 is CASSYSTQGGNSYNSPLHF. The CDR3 nucleotides read TGTGCCAGCAGTTACTCGACGCAGGGGGGAAACTCCTATAATTCACCCCTCCACTTT.

V and J are TRBV7-2 and TRBJ1-1, with D unresolved. The CDR3 is 15 residues long. Trimming shortened V by 6 bases and J by 1 base, and 15 bases separated the two germline ends. In germline, CDR1 is SGHTA, CDR2 FQGNSA. CDR3 sequence (DNA): TGTGCCAGCAGTCCCCCGGCCAGGTCGAACACTGAAGCTTTCTTT. Translating it yields CASSPPARSNTEAFF.

The chain employs TRBV28 and TRBJ1-5; D is ambiguous. Per the germline V gene, CDR1 is MDHEN and CDR2 is SYDVKM. This CDR3 comprises 16 residues. Between the trimmed V and J ends, which lost 2 bases and 0 bases, there was a span of 11 bases. The CDR3 DNA sequence: TGTGCCAGCAGTTTAGTCTTTCGTATTAGCAATCAGCCCCAGCATTTT. Translating gives CASSLVFRISNQPQHF.

The chain combines TRBV28 with TRBJ2-4; a possible D gene is TRBD2 (5 bases). This CDR3 spans 13 amino acids. V was pared by 5 bases and J by 15 bases, with 20 bases between. Germline CDR1 and CDR2: MDHEN and SYDVKM. Here the CDR3 DNA reads TGTGCCAGCAGTCCAGGCGGACTTCCCGAGGTGTACTTC. It specifies CASSPGGLPEVYF.

The V call is TRBV7-9, the J call TRBJ2-5; the match to TRBD1 covers 7 bases. CDR1 SEHNR and CDR2 FQNEAQ come from the germline V gene (reference sequence). CDR3 size: 15 residues. V was pared by 5 bases and J by 1 base, with 7 bases of the junction left unmatched. For the CDR3, the DNA is TGTGCCAGCAGCCCAAACGGACAGGTCCAAGAGACCCAGTACTTC. This translates into CASSPNGQVQETQYF.

The gene calls are TRBV29-1 and TRBJ1-1, with a tentative D call TRBD1 (6 bases). The germline V gene has CDR1 SQVTM and CDR2 ANQGSEA. The CDR3 is 15 residues long. The V end was cut by 7 bases, the J end by 2 bases, with 20 bases between. The CDR3 DNA sequence: TGCAGCGCCGAGGAGGCAGGGGTTGCAAACACTGAAGCTTTCTTT. It is translated as CSAEEAGVANTEAFF.

The chain employs TRBV2 and TRBJ2-7, with D possibly TRBD2 on 5 matching bases. CDR1 and CDR2 from the germline V gene are SNHLY and FYNNEI. The CDR3 is made up of 13 amino acids. V was shortened by 2 bases and J by 3 bases, with 8 bases between the two germline ends. CDR3 in amino acids: CASSELRDYEQYF. As DNA, the CDR3 is TGTGCCAGCAGTGAACTGAGGGACTACGAGCAGTACTTC.

This clone was seen a few times. This chain connects TRBV7-9 to TRBJ2-1, with TRBD1 matching over 9 bases. J lost 9 bases, V lost 1 base, and 4 bases had no gene match. Per germline, CDR1 SEHNR and CDR2 FQNEAQ (reference sequence). This CDR3 has 14 amino acids. CDR3 DNA sequence: TGTGCCAGCAGCTTAGTACAGGGGGCTGTTGAGCAGTTCTTC. It translates to CASSLVQGAVEQFF.

The rearrangement joins TRBV20-1 to TRBJ2-7; a weak D match, TRBD2 (6 bases). The V and J ends lost 3 bases and 5 bases respectively, with 20 bases between them. This CDR3 is 15 amino acids long. Germline values: CDR1 DFQATT, CDR2 SNEGSKA (reference sequence). CDR3 coding DNA: TGCAGTGCTAGTAGAACCGAAGGGACTCCAGACGAGCAGTACTTC. Protein product: CSASRTEGTPDEQYF.

The V and J genes are TRBV6-5 and TRBJ1-2; the D gene is possibly TRBD1 (6 bases). Trimming left V 6 bases short and J 0 bases short, with 14 bases between. CDR3 length: 15 residues. Per the germline V gene, CDR1 is MNHEY and CDR2 is SVGAGI. CDR3 loop: CASSVETGSNYGYTF. The CDR3 DNA follows: TGTGCCAGCAGCGTTGAGACAGGATCTAACTATGGCTACACCTTC.

The V gene is TRBV5-5, the J gene TRBJ2-7; no clear D. The germline V gene encodes CDR1 SGHKS and CDR2 YYEKEE (reference sequence). V shed 1 base and J shed 5 bases, with 16 bases lying between them. This CDR3 is 15 amino acids long. The CDR3 loop is CASSLSRPSWNEQYF. In DNA form, the CDR3 reads TGTGCCAGCAGCTTGAGCAGGCCGAGTTGGAACGAGCAGTACTTC.

This chain connects TRBV5-6 to TRBJ1-5; D not resolved. This CDR3 has 14 residues. Between the trimmed V and J ends, which lost 0 bases and 4 bases, there was a span of 8 bases. The V gene's germline CDR1 is SGHDT and CDR2 YYEEEE. The CDR3 DNA sequence: TGTGCCAGCAGCTTGGGGTTCAGTAATCAGCCCCAGCATTTT. Translating it yields CASSLGFSNQPQHF.

The J gene is TRBJ2-1, the V gene TRBV27; 8 bases agree with TRBD1. Germline CDR1 MNHEY, CDR2 SMNVEV (reference sequence). V shed 5 bases and J 5 bases; nucleotides not matched to a gene: 11. The CDR3 consists of 16 residues. The CDR3 here is CASSPTRQGNNNEQFF. The CDR3 DNA reads TGTGCCAGCAGTCCGACTAGACAGGGGAACAACAATGAGCAGTTCTTC.

The chain combines TRBV15 with TRBJ2-5, with TRBD1 matching over 7 bases. This CDR3 region has 15 residues. From germline, CDR1 is LNHNV and CDR2 YYDKDF (reference sequence). V was clipped by 3 bases and J by 5 bases; unmatched bases: 9. DNA for the CDR3: TGTGCCACCAGCAGGAAGACCAGGGGGTTTGAGACCCAGTACTTC. As protein: CATSRKTRGFETQYF.

The rearrangement uses TRBV7-2 and TRBJ2-7; a weak D match, TRBD2 (5 bases). The CDR3 loop spans 15 amino acids. From germline, CDR1 is SGHTA and CDR2 FQGNSA. V dropped 2 bases and J dropped 5 bases, with 16 bases sitting between them. CDR3: CASSLSLANTDEQYF. Written as DNA, the CDR3 is TGTGCCAGCAGCTTAAGTCTAGCTAATACGGACGAGCAGTACTTC.

V is TRBV5-1 and J is TRBJ2-5, with a tentative D call TRBD2 (6 bases). The germline V gene encodes CDR1 SGHRS and CDR2 YFSETQ. The V end was cut by 0 bases, the J end by 6 bases, with 9 bases between. CDR3 length equals 13 residues. The CDR3 here is CASSLGEAQTQYF. The CDR3, as DNA: TGCGCCAGCAGCTTGGGGGAGGCGCAGACCCAGTACTTC.